The 4 T cell receptor beta chains in this list originate from one sample, sequenced in a study of T cell repertoires in cytomegalovirus infection. These TCRs' antigens remain unknown. From the reads, TCRdb called clonotypes with MiXCR, one entry per CDR3 protein. Of about 830,000 distinct CDR3 sequences listed, approximately 32% are singletons. Here the sequenced sample was cultured CD8+ T cells from PBMCs, taken from culture after CMV antigen stimulation. These receptors came from a human donor in good health (CMV status not recorded). Some clones in this sample may be carry-over from other donors' samples.

The V and J genes are TRBV7-6 and TRBJ2-5; 10 positions agree with TRBD1. The CDR3 length is 15 residues. The germline CDR1 and CDR2 sequences are SGHVS and FNYEAQ. Trimming took 1 base from V and 5 from J; bases not matched to a gene: 4. DNA of the CDR3: TGTGCCAGCAGCTTAGGGGACAGGGGATGGGAGACCCAGTACTTC. Its translation: CASSLGDRGWETQYF.

This clonotype has at least ten counts. The chain joins TRBV5-5 to TRBJ2-2; unclear D gene. CDR1 and CDR2 from the germline V gene are SGHKS and YYEKEE (reference sequence). The V end was cut by 4 bases, the J end by 1 base, with 14 bases between. There are 16 residues in the CDR3. CDR3: CASSPFLQLNTGELFF. The DNA of the CDR3 is TGTGCCAGCAGCCCCTTCCTACAACTGAACACCGGGGAGCTGTTTTTT.

The V and J genes are TRBV6-2 or TRBV6-3 and TRBJ2-1, with D unclear. From germline, CDR1 is MNHEY and CDR2 SVGEGT. V was shortened by 2 bases and J by 5 bases, with 10 bases between the two germline ends. This CDR3 is 14 amino acids long. The CDR3: CASSYQSPDNEQFF. The CDR3 bases are TGTGCCAGCAGTTACCAGAGCCCAGACAATGAGCAGTTCTTC.

This clonotype turned up a few times. The chain is built from TRBV6-2 or TRBV6-3 and TRBJ2-1; 7 bases line up with TRBD1. Germline lookup yields CDR1 MNHEY and CDR2 SVGEGT. Trimming removed 6 bases from V and 5 bases from J; junction bases left unmatched: 7. This CDR3 region has 14 residues. The chain's CDR3 is CASSTGVEDNEQFF. The CDR3 DNA is TGTGCCAGCAGCACAGGGGTGGAAGACAATGAGCAGTTCTTC.